This T cell receptor beta chain was obtained from a study of OX40 agonist ivuxolimab in advanced cancers. Study outcomes and limitations: Among the lowest peripheral clonal expansion occurred in 0.1-3.0 mg/kg partial responders.

Looked up from germline, CDR1 is MNHNY and CDR2 is SVGAGI (reference sequence). This CDR3 spans 14 amino acids. V lost 6 bases to trimming and J lost 9 bases, with 18 bases between them. This clone was picked up one time. The target antigen is unknown. Profiled with immunoSEQ multiplex PCR; TCRdb holds only in-frame clones, not every one. The sample gives about 100,000 clones, 90% of which show up once; under 0.4% is in the top ten. The receptor was derived from an adult with an advanced solid tumor such as melanoma, head and neck, liver or kidney cancer. This chain uses TRBV6-6 with TRBJ2-1, with D perhaps TRBD1 (7 bases). Sequences were derived from CD4+ or CD8+ T cells sorted from blood, sampled in a trial of the OX40 agonist ivuxolimab. Here the CDR3 DNA reads TGTGCCAGCAGGGGGGGAGCCCGACAGGGTGAGCAGTTCTTC. Protein product: CASRGGARQGEQFF.